The sequence of this T cell receptor (beta chain) was determined in a study of OX40 agonist ivuxolimab in advanced cancers. Study background: Patients received the agonistic anti-OX40 (CD134) antibody ivuxolimab.

Germline lookup yields CDR1 SGHTS and CDR2 YDEGEE. Trimming took off 1 base at V and 7 bases at J, with 2 bases between the two ends. The CDR3 has 10 residues. Assay: immunoSEQ multiplex PCR; the TCRdb copy retains only in-frame clones and omits some. This table has some 59,000 clones, roughly 82% appearing once. This TCR came from an adult with an advanced solid tumor such as melanoma, head and neck, liver or kidney cancer. This chain uses TRBV5-8 with TRBJ1-2; D uncertain. The sequences come from CD4+ or CD8+ T cells sorted from blood, collected in a trial of the OX40 agonist ivuxolimab. The CDR3 sequence: CASSLSGYTF. The CDR3 nucleotides are TGTGCCAGCAGCTTGTCTGGCTACACCTTC.